This T cell receptor beta chain was recorded in a study of blood T cell repertoires in COVID-19. Study context: Sites across the United States, Italy and Spain contributed samples from acute and convalescent COVID-19.

The CDR3 runs 12 residues. CDR1 DFQATT and CDR2 SNEGSKA come from the germline V gene (reference sequence). V was pared by 3 bases and J by 6 bases, with 3 bases of the junction left unmatched. This clone has just a few counts. Seattle patient enrollment occurred during active infection, with longitudinal follow-up thereafter. How the authors handled the data: Estimated nucleated cell counts came from reference gene primer amplification. TCRdb's copy holds only in-frame clones and misses some; the assay was immunoSEQ multiplex PCR. V, J and clone size reflect that table, while D and trimming were determined from the DNA. The table has some 180,000 clones, roughly 79% seen once.

Sequencing was done on a sample of peripheral blood. The chain links TRBV20-1 to TRBJ2-7; 9 nucleotides agree with TRBD1. This sequence was found in a woman aged 40 to 50 with COVID-19, enrolled during active disease. As DNA, the CDR3 is TGCAGTGCTAGTACAGGGGGCCGCGAGCAGTACGTC. Encoded protein: CSASTGGREQYV.